Presented here are 28 T cell receptor beta chains from one specimen sequenced in a study of cytomegalovirus exposure and HLA in healthy donors. Use of 60 Vbeta and 13 Jbeta primers characterized the PCR. Sequencing was performed with immunoSEQ multiplex PCR; in TCRdb, only in-frame clones are kept and a portion is missing. The repertoire holds about 68,000 clones, with 75% to 85% as singletons. Input material: PBMCs. These receptors originate from a human donor in good health.

The chain couples TRBV5-1 to TRBJ2-3; TRBD2 agrees at 9 bases. Germline CDR1 is SGHRS and CDR2 is YFSETQ. J was trimmed by 1 base and V by 7 bases; bases with no gene match: 4. The CDR3 sequence is 14 residues long. CDR3 DNA sequence: TGCGCCAGCCGGGAGCGGGGGGGCACAGATACGCAGTATTTT. The encoded protein is CASRERGGTDTQYF.

This rearrangement joins TRBV29-1 to TRBJ1-6; TRBD1 might be the D (5 bases). This CDR3 is 18 amino acids long. The ends were cut back, 1 base at V and 1 base at J, with 17 bases in the middle. Germline values: CDR1 SQVTM, CDR2 ANQGSEA. The CDR3 protein is CSVEVVLGGTSYNSPLHF. CDR3 coding DNA: TGCAGCGTTGAAGTAGTTTTGGGGGGGACGTCCTATAATTCACCCCTCCACTTT.

For the CDR3, the DNA is TGCAGCGTGGGGGGCTCCTACGAGCAGTACTTC. Translation gives CSVGGSYEQYF. The chain is built from TRBV29-1 and TRBJ2-7; tentatively, D is TRBD2 (6 bases). CDR3 length: 11 residues. Per germline, CDR1 SQVTM and CDR2 ANQGSEA. V lost 6 bases to trimming and J lost 0 bases, with 6 bases between them.

This chain joins TRBV15 and TRBJ2-7; 8 nucleotides match TRBD2. With V trimmed by 1 base and J by 6 bases, 2 bases remained unmatched. The CDR3 consists of 13 residues. Germline CDR1 and CDR2: LNHNV and YYDKDF (reference sequence). The CDR3 loop is CATSRAGRAEQYF. The CDR3 region has the DNA TGTGCCACCAGCAGAGCCGGGAGGGCCGAGCAGTACTTC.

The rearrangement joins TRBV2 to TRBJ2-1, with 11 nucleotides matching TRBD1. In germline, CDR1 is SNHLY, CDR2 FYNNEI. Losses at the gene ends were 11 bases for V and 9 bases for J; bases not matched to a gene: 12. The length of the CDR3 is 14 residues. This CDR3 is CAGSTGTGGSEQFF. DNA for the CDR3: TGTGCCGGGAGTACCGGGACAGGGGGGAGTGAGCAGTTCTTC.

This chain links TRBV2 with TRBJ2-7, with 8 bases lining up with TRBD1. Germline lookup yields CDR1 SNHLY and CDR2 FYNNEI. The CDR3 sequence is 14 residues long. The J segment lost 12 bases and the V segment lost 0 bases, leaving 10 bases of the junction unmatched. The CDR3 sequence is CASSEAGQELNWYF. CDR3 DNA: TGTGCCAGCAGTGAAGCGGGACAGGAGCTTAACTGGTACTTC.

The V and J genes are TRBV5-1 and TRBJ2-1; 8 positions agree with TRBD2. The CDR3 length is 15 residues. The germline V gene has CDR1 SGHRS and CDR2 YFSETQ. V lost 4 bases and J lost 0; bases outside the gene matches: 3. The CDR3 is CASSPGLGSYNEQFF. For the CDR3, the DNA is TGCGCCAGCAGCCCGGGACTAGGCTCCTACAATGAGCAGTTCTTC. Complete variable domain (other parts from reference TRBV5-1 and TRBJ2-1): KAGVTQTPRYLIKTRGQQVTLSCSPISGHRSVSWYQQTPGQGLQFLFEYFSETQRNKGNFPGRFSGRQFSNSRSEMNVSTLELGDSALYLCASSPGLGSYNEQFFGPGTRLTVL.

This CDR3 is CASSYGTGANTGELFF. The CDR3 DNA reads TGTGCCAGCAGCTATGGGACAGGGGCGAACACCGGGGAGCTGTTTTTT. The V gene is TRBV27, the J gene TRBJ2-2, with 10 nucleotides matching TRBD1. The V segment lost 6 bases and the J segment 0 bases; nucleotides outside the gene matches: 4. CDR3 length equals 16 residues. Per the germline V gene, CDR1 is MNHEY and CDR2 is SMNVEV (reference sequence).

V and J are TRBV5-4 and TRBJ1-3; 9 nucleotides line up with TRBD1. This CDR3 has 16 residues. Germline CDR1 reads SGHNT; CDR2 reads YYREEE (reference sequence). Losses at the gene ends were 3 bases for V and 0 bases for J; bases not matched to a gene: 4. Written as DNA, the CDR3 is TGTGCCAGCAGCTCCATGACAGGGGGCTCTGGAAACACCATATATTTT. As protein: CASSSMTGGSGNTIYF.

This chain connects TRBV5-5 to TRBJ1-1; a possible D gene is TRBD1 (5 bases). CDR1 and CDR2 from the germline V gene are SGHKS and YYEKEE (reference sequence). The V end was cut by 4 bases, the J end by 2 bases, with 9 bases between. CDR3 size: 13 residues. The CDR3 region is CASSLTGNTEAFF. CDR3 DNA sequence: TGTGCCAGCAGCCTTACAGGAAACACTGAAGCTTTCTTT.

This clone was picked up one time. The CDR3 reads CASSQEGTGGQTQYF. DNA of the CDR3: TGCGCCAGCAGCCAAGAAGGGACAGGGGGTCAGACCCAGTACTTC. The V gene is TRBV4-3, the J gene TRBJ2-5; 11 positions agree with TRBD1. The ends lost 0 bases at V and 6 bases at J; junction bases unmatched: 3. The germline V gene encodes CDR1 LGHNA and CDR2 YSLEER. The CDR3 has 15 residues.

CDR3 sequence (DNA): TGTGCCAGCAGTAAACAGGGGGCTACTGAAGCTTTCTTT. As protein: CASSKQGATEAFF. The V and J genes are TRBV27 and TRBJ1-1; 9 nucleotides match TRBD1. Germline V lookup: CDR1 MNHEY, CDR2 SMNVEV (reference sequence). This CDR3 region has 13 residues. Losses at the gene ends were 5 bases for V and 5 bases for J; bases not matched to a gene: 3.

The genes are TRBV2 and TRBJ2-7; possibly TRBD1 for D (5 bases). This CDR3 is 13 amino acids long. V was pared by 9 bases and J by 0 bases, with 12 bases between. Germline CDR1 reads SNHLY; CDR2 reads FYNNEI. CDR3 sequence (DNA): TGTGCCAGTGACAGCAGTGTCTCCTACGAGCAGTACTTC. This gives the protein CASDSSVSYEQYF.

This clone has more than one count but fewer than ten. V usage is TRBV5-5 and J usage is TRBJ2-3; D perhaps matches TRBD1 (5 bases). Trimming removed 1 base at V and 2 bases at J, with 14 bases between. The CDR3 totals 16 residues. CDR1 SGHKS and CDR2 YYEKEE come from the germline V gene (reference sequence). The CDR3 DNA reads TGTGCCAGCAGCTTGTCAGGGAACGCACTCACAGATACGCAGTATTTT. Protein product: CASSLSGNALTDTQYF.

This clone showed up just a few times. The rearrangement links TRBV27 to TRBJ2-1; 7 bases agree with TRBD1. This CDR3 has 13 amino acids. CDR1 and CDR2 (germline): MNHEY, SMNVEV (reference sequence). V dropped 5 bases and J dropped 7; count of bases not matched to a gene: 5. CDR3 sequence reads: CASSRQGRNEQFF. DNA for the CDR3: TGTGCCAGCAGTCGACAGGGAAGAAATGAGCAGTTCTTC.

The chain carries TRBV19 and TRBJ2-1; the match to TRBD1 covers 8 bases. Germline assignment: CDR1 LNHDA and CDR2 SQIVND (reference sequence). The CDR3 covers 15 residues. With V trimmed by 4 bases and J by 8 bases, 10 bases remained unmatched. Here the CDR3 reads CASSNGQGKWDEQFF. CDR3 coding DNA: TGTGCCAGTAGTAACGGACAGGGCAAGTGGGATGAGCAGTTCTTC.

The chain is built from TRBV6-1 and TRBJ1-3; the match to TRBD1 covers 7 bases. The V and J ends lost 4 bases and 1 base, in that order; junction bases with no gene match: 1. CDR1 and CDR2 from the germline V gene are MNHNS and SASEGT. CDR3 length: 14 residues. The CDR3 loop is CASSVRGSGNTIYF. DNA of the CDR3: TGTGCCAGCAGTGTCAGGGGGTCTGGAAACACCATATATTTT.

About this clone itself: Additional DNA sequences in this sample encode the identical CDR3. CDR3 loop: CASSQETGLYGYTF. Here the CDR3 DNA reads TGCGCCAGCAGCCAAGAGACAGGGCTCTATGGCTACACCTTC. The chain couples TRBV4-3 to TRBJ1-2; 7 bases are shared with TRBD1. V lost 0 bases and J lost 4; bases outside the gene matches: 2. Germline V lookup: CDR1 LGHNA, CDR2 YSLEER. This CDR3 has 14 amino acids.

The J gene is TRBJ1-4, the V gene TRBV4-1; D might be TRBD1 (6 bases). The CDR3 runs to 16 residues. From germline, CDR1 is MGHRA and CDR2 YSYEKL. The V end was cut by 4 bases, the J end by 7 bases, with 19 bases between. The CDR3 nucleotides are TGCGCCAGCAGCCGCCTACGGGCCCAGGGGACTGAAAAACTGTTTTTT. It yields the protein CASSRLRAQGTEKLFF.

The chain carries TRBV18 and TRBJ2-7; D is perhaps TRBD1 (5 bases). Per the germline V gene, CDR1 is KGHSH and CDR2 is LQKENI. Trimming stripped 5 bases from V and 2 bases from J, with 10 bases between. CDR3 length: 13 amino acids. CDR3 in amino acids: CASSSRETYEQYF. Written as DNA, the CDR3 is TGTGCCAGCTCATCCAGGGAAACCTACGAGCAGTACTTC.

The genes are TRBV7-2 and TRBJ1-5, with a tentative D call TRBD1 (5 bases). V shed 2 bases and J shed 6 bases, with 11 bases lying between them. Looked up from germline, CDR1 is SGHTA and CDR2 is FQGNSA. This CDR3 has 14 amino acids. The CDR3 reads CASSLRGTGQPQHF. CDR3 nucleotide sequence: TGTGCCAGCAGCTTAAGGGGAACGGGTCAGCCCCAGCATTTT.

The count of this clone is one. The genes are TRBV4-3 and TRBJ2-7; TRBD1 might be the D (5 bases). The V end was cut by 0 bases, the J end by 5 bases, with 14 bases between. CDR1 is LGHNA and CDR2 is YSLEER in the germline V gene. This CDR3 comprises 15 residues. This CDR3 reads CASSQDDSKWDEQYF. The DNA for the CDR3 is TGCGCCAGCAGCCAAGACGACAGCAAATGGGACGAGCAGTACTTC.

The chain is built from TRBV6-5 and TRBJ1-2; D possibly corresponds to TRBD1 (5 bases). The CDR3 is made up of 13 amino acids. The V gene lost 5 bases and the J gene lost 4 bases, with 11 bases spanning the gap. Germline V CDR1 and CDR2: MNHEY, SVGAGI. The CDR3 region is CASSDGQGYGYTF. In nucleotides, the CDR3 is TGTGCCAGCAGTGACGGACAAGGCTATGGCTACACCTTC.

This clone was detected only a few times. In DNA, the CDR3 is TGTGCCAGCAGCTCTGACAGGGCGTCGGAGTACTTC. It is translated as CASSSDRASEYF. The chain is built from TRBV7-2 and TRBJ2-5, with 7 bases identical to TRBD1. CDR3 length: 12 residues. Trimming took 4 bases from V and 12 from J; bases not matched to a gene: 8. Per germline, CDR1 SGHTA and CDR2 FQGNSA.

The chain couples TRBV5-1 to TRBJ1-3; D not resolved. CDR3 length equals 15 residues. Trimming took off 0 bases at V and 0 bases at J, with 7 bases between the two ends. Germline values: CDR1 SGHRS, CDR2 YFSETQ. In nucleotides, the CDR3 is TGCGCCAGCAGCTTGGAAGCTTTCTCTGGAAACACCATATATTTT. Protein product: CASSLEAFSGNTIYF.

This clone was recorded once. This sequence joins TRBV7-3 and TRBJ2-1; 8 bases fit TRBD1. CDR3 size: 16 residues. Trimming cost V 4 bases and J 8 bases; bases outside gene matches: 13. Per the germline V gene, CDR1 is SGHTA and CDR2 is FQGTGA. The CDR3, as DNA: TGTGCCAGCAGCTCAAACACCGGGACAGGTTTAGATGAGCAGTTCTTC. Translation gives CASSSNTGTGLDEQFF.

Here the CDR3 reads CASSQDMRQYF. CDR3 DNA sequence: TGCGCCAGCAGCCAAGATATGCGACAGTACTTC. The V call is TRBV4-1, the J call TRBJ2-7; D unresolved. With 0 bases removed from V and 10 bases from J, the gap between germline ends came to 7 bases. The germline V gene encodes CDR1 MGHRA and CDR2 YSYEKL. This CDR3 has 11 residues.

This chain connects TRBV15 to TRBJ2-1; 9 bases align to TRBD2. CDR1 LNHNV and CDR2 YYDKDF come from the germline V gene (reference sequence). V lost 1 base to trimming and J lost 8 bases; unmatched junction nucleotides: 6. The CDR3 has 15 amino acids. CDR3 nucleotides: TGTGCCACCAGCAGAGTTCTAGCGGGGTTTCATGAGCAGTTCTTC. It codes for CATSRVLAGFHEQFF.